A single sample is the source of the 11 T cell receptor beta chains below, sequenced in a study of cytomegalovirus exposure and HLA in healthy donors. This PCR relied on a set of 60 Vbeta primers and 13 Jbeta primers. The method was immunoSEQ multiplex PCR; TCRdb's version includes in-frame clones alone and lacks a portion of them. This sample's table has tens of thousands of clones. The source material was PBMCs. Receptors were obtained from a male donor in good health and CMV-seronegative.

The chain links TRBV4-1 to TRBJ2-5, with 11 positions matching TRBD2. The J call may be wrong; the DNA end is better matched by TRBJ2-7. The CDR3 is 15 amino acids. Looked up from germline, CDR1 is MGHRA and CDR2 is YSYEKL. For the CDR3, the DNA is TGCGCCAGCAGCCAAGGTCTAGCGGGGGGCTACGAGCAGTACTTC. Translation: CASSQGLAGGYEQYF.

This chain connects TRBV6-1 to TRBJ1-1; D perhaps matches TRBD1 (5 bases). The CDR3 covers 13 residues. The V gene lost 10 bases and the J gene lost 0 bases, with 12 bases spanning the gap. Germline loops: CDR1 MNHNS, CDR2 SASEGT. CDR3: CATRQLMNTEAFF. In DNA form, the CDR3 reads TGTGCCACCAGACAGTTGATGAACACTGAAGCTTTCTTT.

J is TRBJ2-4 and V is TRBV28; the D gene is possibly TRBD2 (7 bases). Germline CDR1 reads MDHEN; CDR2 reads SYDVKM. The CDR3 loop spans 14 amino acids. Trimming took off 2 bases at V and 14 bases at J, with 19 bases between the two ends. CDR3 nucleotide sequence: TGTGCCAGCAGTTTAGGGGGGGGACCGGGGGCTAAGTACTTC. Protein sequence: CASSLGGGPGAKYF.

The rearrangement links TRBV18 to TRBJ2-5; 7 bases map to TRBD1. J lost 6 bases, V lost 3 bases, and 7 bases had no gene match. The CDR3 loop spans 14 amino acids. Germline V gene lookup returns CDR1 KGHSH and CDR2 LQKENI. Written as DNA, the CDR3 is TGTGCCAGCTCACCGACGAGACAGGGCCAGACCCAGTACTTC. Amino acid sequence: CASSPTRQGQTQYF. The full variable domain, completed using reference TRBV18 and TRBJ2-5, is NAGVMQNPRHLVRRRGQEARLRCSPMKGHSHVYWYRQLPEEGLKFMVYLQKENIIDESGMPKERFSAEFPKEGPSILRIQQVVRGDSAAYFCASSPTRQGQTQYFGPGTRLLVL.

This sequence joins TRBV10-3 and TRBJ2-7; 11 nucleotides match TRBD2. The J segment lost 3 bases and the V segment lost 4 bases, leaving 5 bases of the junction unmatched. Germline V gene sequence: CDR1 ENHRY, CDR2 SYGVKD. This CDR3 contains 15 residues. As DNA, the CDR3 is TGTGCCATCAGTGGAACACTAGCGGGAGTCTACGAGCAGTACTTC. This codes for CAISGTLAGVYEQYF.

V gene TRBV7-2 combines with J gene TRBJ2-2, with 7 bases matching TRBD2. V was pared by 0 bases and J by 2 bases, with 3 bases of the junction left unmatched. The germline V gene encodes CDR1 SGHTA and CDR2 FQGNSA. The CDR3 totals 16 residues. CDR3 region: CASSLAGTTNTGELFF. The CDR3 nucleotides are TGTGCCAGCAGCTTAGCTGGGACTACAAACACCGGGGAGCTGTTTTTT.

The chain uses TRBV30 and TRBJ2-3, with D perhaps matching TRBD1 (5 bases). Trimming cost V 4 bases and J 4 bases, with 12 bases left between them. The CDR3 sequence is 13 residues long. Looked up from germline, CDR1 is GTSNPN and CDR2 is SVGIG (reference sequence). CDR3 sequence reads: CAWKTVKPDTQYF. The CDR3 DNA follows: TGTGCCTGGAAGACAGTCAAGCCAGATACGCAGTATTTT.

CDR3 coding DNA: TGTGCCAGCAGTTTACGGGGGGGCGGCTACACCTTC. It is translated as CASSLRGGGYTF. This chain connects TRBV28 to TRBJ1-2, with a tentative D call TRBD1 (6 bases). This CDR3 region has 12 residues. V was pared by 2 bases and J by 8 bases, with 9 bases between. The germline V gene encodes CDR1 MDHEN and CDR2 SYDVKM.

V usage is TRBV7-2 and J usage is TRBJ1-1; maybe TRBD1 (5 bases). With 2 bases removed from V and 5 bases from J, the gap between germline ends came to 12 bases. The germline V gene has CDR1 SGHTA and CDR2 FQGNSA. The CDR3 sequence is 14 residues long. The CDR3 region has the DNA TGTGCCAGCAGCTTAACCGACAGAGCGACTGAAGCTTTCTTT. This sequence encodes CASSLTDRATEAFF.

V usage is TRBV29-1 and J usage is TRBJ1-2, with D tentatively TRBD1 (5 bases). V was pared by 3 bases and J by 1 base, with 24 bases between. CDR3 length equals 18 residues. CDR1 is SQVTM, CDR2 ANQGSEA, per germline. The DNA of the CDR3 is TGCAGCGTTGATAAGGCGGTTGGGGCAGGTTTGAGTAACTATGGCTACACCTTC. As protein: CSVDKAVGAGLSNYGYTF.

This chain links TRBV21-1 with TRBJ2-7; the table assigns TRBD1, which was not confirmed against the DNA. TRBV21-1 is tagged as a pseudogene. The CDR3 consists of 13 residues. Here the CDR3 reads CAMTRDRGYEQYF. The CDR3 DNA is TGTGCCATGACCCGGGACAGGGGTTACGAGCAGTACTTC.